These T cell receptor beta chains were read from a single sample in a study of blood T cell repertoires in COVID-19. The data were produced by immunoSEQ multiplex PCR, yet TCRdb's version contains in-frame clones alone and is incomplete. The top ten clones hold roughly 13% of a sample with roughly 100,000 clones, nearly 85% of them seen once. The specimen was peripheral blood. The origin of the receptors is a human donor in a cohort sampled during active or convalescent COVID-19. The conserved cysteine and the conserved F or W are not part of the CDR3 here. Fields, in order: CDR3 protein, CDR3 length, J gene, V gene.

CDR3aa: ASSLPAGANTGELF; len: 14; j_gene: TRBJ2-2; v_gene: TRBV9
CDR3aa: ASSLGRDQPQH; len: 11; j_gene: TRBJ1-5; v_gene: TRBV12-3/TRBV12-4
CDR3aa: ASSMTPGQGTRGYT; len: 14; j_gene: TRBJ1-2; v_gene: TRBV19
CDR3aa: ASSFYRGSYNEQF; len: 13; j_gene: TRBJ2-1; v_gene: TRBV11-2
CDR3aa: ASSEGLAGGPRETQY; len: 15; j_gene: TRBJ2-5; v_gene: TRBV2
CDR3aa: ASRLGQGEFYEQY; len: 13; j_gene: TRBJ2-7; v_gene: TRBV3-1/TRBV3-2
CDR3aa: ASSPRQDHSYEQY; len: 13; j_gene: TRBJ2-7; v_gene: TRBV9
CDR3aa: ASSPQGSGWDIQY; len: 13; j_gene: TRBJ2-4; v_gene: TRBV5-1
CDR3aa: ASSRNRVGNEKLF; len: 13; j_gene: TRBJ1-4; v_gene: TRBV27
CDR3aa: ATEARFSYEQY; len: 11; j_gene: TRBJ2-7; v_gene: TRBV7-2
CDR3aa: ASSTGTGSTGELF; len: 13; j_gene: TRBJ2-2; v_gene: TRBV5-5
CDR3aa: ASRPGTAGSPLH; len: 12; j_gene: TRBJ1-6; v_gene: TRBV2
CDR3aa: ASSLGGFSGNTIY; len: 13; j_gene: TRBJ1-3; v_gene: TRBV11-3
CDR3aa: ASSLGQVLGEQF; len: 12; j_gene: TRBJ2-1; v_gene: TRBV7-9
CDR3aa: ASSLAGDKVGAQH; len: 13; j_gene: TRBJ1-5; v_gene: TRBV13
CDR3aa: ASSFAGTARTDTQY; len: 14; j_gene: TRBJ2-3; v_gene: TRBV7-8
CDR3aa: ASSAGTAKETQY; len: 12; j_gene: TRBJ2-5; v_gene: TRBV11-2
CDR3aa: ASSLSLHSGNIQY; len: 13; j_gene: TRBJ2-4; v_gene: TRBV7-3
CDR3aa: ASSTGGLGETQY; len: 12; j_gene: TRBJ2-5; v_gene: TRBV7-2
CDR3aa: ASSPQGLLSTEAF; len: 13; j_gene: TRBJ1-1; v_gene: TRBV7-2
CDR3aa: ASSLSGGNSGANVLT; len: 15; j_gene: TRBJ2-6; v_gene: TRBV7-3
CDR3aa: ASRPTGGLVQPQH; len: 13; j_gene: TRBJ1-5; v_gene: TRBV6-5
CDR3aa: ASSPKQDYNSPLH; len: 13; j_gene: TRBJ1-6; v_gene: TRBV11-2
CDR3aa: ATGGAPYRDSNQPQH; len: 15; j_gene: TRBJ1-5; v_gene: TRBV15
CDR3aa: ASSFETSSYNEQF; len: 13; j_gene: TRBJ2-1; v_gene: TRBV7-2
CDR3aa: ATSDPEAEGATGELF; len: 15; j_gene: TRBJ2-2; v_gene: TRBV24-1
CDR3aa: ASSLAGQGAGGYT; len: 13; j_gene: TRBJ1-2; v_gene: TRBV28
CDR3aa: ASSQRQGFGGYT; len: 12; j_gene: TRBJ1-2; v_gene: TRBV4-3
CDR3aa: ASSYGGSSYNEQF; len: 13; j_gene: TRBJ2-1; v_gene: TRBV7-9
CDR3aa: ASSPSSGAYNSPLH; len: 14; j_gene: TRBJ1-6; v_gene: TRBV18
CDR3aa: ASTPTWDRGLSGYT; len: 14; j_gene: TRBJ1-2; v_gene: TRBV5-5
CDR3aa: ASSFRDSQETQY; len: 12; j_gene: TRBJ2-5; v_gene: TRBV5-1
CDR3aa: ASSLRTRGETQY; len: 12; j_gene: TRBJ2-5; v_gene: TRBV7-2
CDR3aa: ASSASGTYNEQF; len: 12; j_gene: TRBJ2-1; v_gene: TRBV6-4
CDR3aa: ASSLTTGQGVGYT; len: 13; j_gene: TRBJ1-2; v_gene: TRBV7-2
CDR3aa: ASRKDINQETQY; len: 12; j_gene: TRBJ2-5; v_gene: TRBV5-4
CDR3aa: ASRSGQGSTDTQY; len: 13; j_gene: TRBJ2-3; v_gene: TRBV4-2
CDR3aa: ASSQAGTPCQPQH; len: 13; j_gene: TRBJ1-5; v_gene: TRBV23-1
CDR3aa: ASSRRDGDEQF; len: 11; j_gene: TRBJ2-1; v_gene: TRBV6-6
CDR3aa: ASRSQAGASVVEQF; len: 14; j_gene: TRBJ2-1; v_gene: TRBV5-4
CDR3aa: ASSEQGKYGYT; len: 11; j_gene: TRBJ1-2; v_gene: TRBV6-1
CDR3aa: ASSFASGVETQY; len: 12; j_gene: TRBJ2-5; v_gene: TRBV5-5
CDR3aa: AISESSSGGTSTDTQY; len: 16; j_gene: TRBJ2-3; v_gene: TRBV10-3
CDR3aa: ASRGGGEAF; len: 9; j_gene: TRBJ1-1; v_gene: TRBV19
CDR3aa: ASSPDRVSYEQY; len: 12; j_gene: TRBJ2-7; v_gene: TRBV2